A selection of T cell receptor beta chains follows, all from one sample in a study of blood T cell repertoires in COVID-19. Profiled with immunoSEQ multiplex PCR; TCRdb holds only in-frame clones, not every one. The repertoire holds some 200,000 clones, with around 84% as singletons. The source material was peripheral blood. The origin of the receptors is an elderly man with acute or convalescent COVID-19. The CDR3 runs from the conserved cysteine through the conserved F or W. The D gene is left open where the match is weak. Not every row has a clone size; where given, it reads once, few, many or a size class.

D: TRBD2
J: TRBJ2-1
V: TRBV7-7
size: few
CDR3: CASSLNPGGINEQFF
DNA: TGTGCTAGCAGCTTAAATCCGGGAGGTATAAATGAGCAGTTCTTC

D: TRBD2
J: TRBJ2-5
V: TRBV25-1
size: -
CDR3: CASSGLGYQETQYF
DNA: TGTGCCAGTTCGGGACTAGGGTACCAAGAGACCCAGTACTTC

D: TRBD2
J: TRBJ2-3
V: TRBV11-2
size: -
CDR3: CASSPRLAGGTDTQYF
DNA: TGTGCCAGCAGCCCTCGACTAGCGGGAGGGACAGATACGCAGTATTTT

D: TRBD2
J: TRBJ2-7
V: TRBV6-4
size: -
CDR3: CASSEGASGPDDEQYF
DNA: TGTGCCAGCAGTGAAGGGGCTAGCGGGCCCGACGACGAGCAGTACTTC

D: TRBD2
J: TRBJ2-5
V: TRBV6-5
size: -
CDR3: CASRRTSGNQETQYF
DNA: TGTGCCAGCAGACGGACTAGCGGGAACCAAGAGACCCAGTACTTC

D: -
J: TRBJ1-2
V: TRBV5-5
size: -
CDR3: CASSLGFRAAGGYTF
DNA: TGTGCCAGCAGCTTGGGGTTCAGGGCCGCCGGTGGCTACACCTTC

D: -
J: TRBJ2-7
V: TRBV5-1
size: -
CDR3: CASSRGSEAAYEQYF
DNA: TGCGCCAGCAGCCGCGGGTCTGAAGCGGCCTACGAGCAGTACTTC

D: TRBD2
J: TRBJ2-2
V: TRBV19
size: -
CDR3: CASNPGLAPGELFF
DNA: TGTGCCAGTAACCCAGGACTAGCCCCCGGGGAGCTGTTTTTT

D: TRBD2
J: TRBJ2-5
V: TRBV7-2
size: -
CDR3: CASSLAGLVETQYF
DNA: TGTGCCAGCAGCTTAGCGGGACTAGTGGAGACCCAGTACTTC

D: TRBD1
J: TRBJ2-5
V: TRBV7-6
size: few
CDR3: CASSQGSGTGGFETQYF
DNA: TGTGCCAGCAGCCAGGGGAGTGGGACAGGGGGCTTTGAGACCCAGTACTTC

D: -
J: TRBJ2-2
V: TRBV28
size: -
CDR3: CASSLYKGAGELFF
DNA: TGTGCCAGCAGTTTATATAAGGGGGCCGGGGAGCTGTTTTTT

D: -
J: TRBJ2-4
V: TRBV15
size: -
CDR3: CATTQGGRIQYF
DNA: TGTGCCACCACCCAGGGGGGTCGCATTCAGTACTTC

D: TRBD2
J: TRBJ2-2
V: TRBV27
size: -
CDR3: CASSPKAGVITGELFF
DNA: TGTGCCAGCAGTCCTAAAGCGGGAGTAATCACCGGGGAGCTGTTTTTT

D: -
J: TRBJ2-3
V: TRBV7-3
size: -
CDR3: CASSLGPPGSDTQYF
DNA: TGTGCCAGCAGCTTAGGGCCCCCTGGATCAGATACGCAGTATTTT

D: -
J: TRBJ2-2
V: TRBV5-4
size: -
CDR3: CASSLGREISGELFF
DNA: TGTGCCAGCAGCTTGGGACGGGAGATATCCGGGGAGCTGTTTTTT

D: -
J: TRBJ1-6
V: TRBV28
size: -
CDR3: CASSLSGPNNSPLHF
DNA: TGTGCCAGCAGTTTGTCAGGGCCTAATAATTCACCCCTCCACTTT

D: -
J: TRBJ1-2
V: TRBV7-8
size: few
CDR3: CASSFKNAGNYGYTF
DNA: TGTGCCAGCAGCTTTAAGAACGCCGGTAACTATGGCTACACCTTC

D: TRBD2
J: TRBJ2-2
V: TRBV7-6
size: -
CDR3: CASSDRLAGDTGELFF
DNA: TGTGCCAGCAGCGACAGACTAGCGGGCGACACCGGGGAGCTGTTTTTT

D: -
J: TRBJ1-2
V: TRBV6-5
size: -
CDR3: CASSPTGNNGYTF
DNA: TGTGCCAGCAGCCCCACAGGGAACAATGGCTACACCTTC

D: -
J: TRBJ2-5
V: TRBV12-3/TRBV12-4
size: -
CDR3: CASSEGYQETQYF
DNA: TGTGCCAGCTCGGAGGGGTACCAAGAGACCCAGTACTTC

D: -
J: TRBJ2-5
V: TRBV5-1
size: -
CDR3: CASSRDLGGGQETQYF
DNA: TGCGCCAGCAGCCGAGACCTAGGCGGTGGACAAGAGACCCAGTACTTC

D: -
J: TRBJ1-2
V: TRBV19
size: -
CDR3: CASREQGTNGYTF
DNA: TGTGCCAGTAGGGAACAGGGTACGAACGGCTACACCTTC

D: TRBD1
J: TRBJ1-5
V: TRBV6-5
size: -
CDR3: CASRLTGNINQPQHF
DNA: TGTGCCAGCAGGTTGACAGGGAACATTAATCAGCCCCAGCATTTT

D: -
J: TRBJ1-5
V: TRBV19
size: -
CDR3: CASSILVTAISNQPQHF
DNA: TGTGCCAGTAGTATCTTGGTGACAGCCATTAGCAATCAGCCCCAGCATTTT

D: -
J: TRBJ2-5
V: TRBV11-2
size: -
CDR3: CASSLRTGVPFQETQYF
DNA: TGTGCCAGCAGCTTAAGGACGGGAGTCCCCTTCCAGGAGACCCAGTACTTC

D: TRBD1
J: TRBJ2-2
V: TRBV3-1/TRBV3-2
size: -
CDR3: CASSQLTGAGELFF
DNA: TGTGCCAGCAGCCAACTGACAGGGGCCGGGGAGCTGTTTTTT